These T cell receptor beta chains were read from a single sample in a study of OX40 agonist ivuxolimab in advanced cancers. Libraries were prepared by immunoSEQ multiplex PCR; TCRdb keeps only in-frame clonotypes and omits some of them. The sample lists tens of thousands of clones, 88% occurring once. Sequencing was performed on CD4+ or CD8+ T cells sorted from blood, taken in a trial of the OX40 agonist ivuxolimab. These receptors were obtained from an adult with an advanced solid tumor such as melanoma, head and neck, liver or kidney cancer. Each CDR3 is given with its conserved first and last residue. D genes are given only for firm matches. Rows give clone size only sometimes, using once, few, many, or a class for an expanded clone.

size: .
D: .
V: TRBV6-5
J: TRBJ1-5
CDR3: CASRSYGDSNQPQHF
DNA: TGTGCCAGCAGGTCATACGGGGATAGCAATCAGCCCCAGCATTTT

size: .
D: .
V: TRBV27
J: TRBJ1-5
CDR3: CASSPWDGMNNQPQHF
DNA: TGTGCCAGCAGTCCTTGGGACGGTATGAACAATCAGCCCCAGCATTTT

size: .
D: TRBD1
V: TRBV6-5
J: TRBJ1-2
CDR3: CASRSGQGLDYGYTF
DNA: TGTGCCAGCAGGTCGGGACAGGGTCTTGACTATGGCTACACCTTC

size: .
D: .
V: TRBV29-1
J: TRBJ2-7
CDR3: CSVVDGYEQYF
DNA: TGCAGCGTGGTAGACGGGTACGAGCAGTACTTC

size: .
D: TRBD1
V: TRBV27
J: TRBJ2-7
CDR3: CASSASGTGWLEQYF
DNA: TGTGCCAGCAGTGCGTCCGGGACAGGGTGGCTCGAGCAGTACTTC

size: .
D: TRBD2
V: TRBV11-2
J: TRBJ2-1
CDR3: CASSVTSGFYNEQFF
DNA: TGTGCCAGCAGCGTCACTAGCGGGTTCTACAATGAGCAGTTCTTC

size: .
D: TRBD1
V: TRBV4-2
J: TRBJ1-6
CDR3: CASSQDRREGAIYNSPLHF
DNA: TGTGCCAGCAGCCAAGACCGTCGGGAGGGGGCGATCTATAATTCACCCCTCCACTTT

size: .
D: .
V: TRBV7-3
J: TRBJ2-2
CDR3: CASSPLGNTGELFF
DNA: TGTGCCAGCAGCCCCTTAGGAAACACCGGGGAGCTGTTTTTT

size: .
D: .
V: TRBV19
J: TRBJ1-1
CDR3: CASSIAQGPTEAFF
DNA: TGTGCCAGTAGTATTGCCCAGGGGCCAACTGAAGCTTTCTTT

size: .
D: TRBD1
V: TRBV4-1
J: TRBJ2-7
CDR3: CASSPRDRVDEQYF
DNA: TGCGCCAGCAGTCCACGGGACAGGGTCGACGAGCAGTACTTC

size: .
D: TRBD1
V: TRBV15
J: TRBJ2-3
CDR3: CATSRRDRGPGDTQYF
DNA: TGTGCCACCAGCAGACGCGACAGGGGCCCCGGAGATACGCAGTATTTT

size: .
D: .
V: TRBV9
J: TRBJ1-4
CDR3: CASSQAGVNEKLFF
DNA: TGTGCCAGCAGCCAAGCAGGGGTTAATGAAAAACTGTTTTTT

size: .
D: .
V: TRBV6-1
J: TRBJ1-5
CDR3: CASSDWGGDSNQPQHF
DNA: TGTGCCAGCAGTGATTGGGGCGGGGATAGCAATCAGCCCCAGCATTTT

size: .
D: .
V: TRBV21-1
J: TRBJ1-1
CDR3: CASSKGTRDRGREGTEAFF
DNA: TGTGCCAGCAGCAAAGGAACCCGGGACAGGGGGCGCGAAGGCACTGAAGCTTTCTTT

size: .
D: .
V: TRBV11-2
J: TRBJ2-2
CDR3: CASSQNTGELFF
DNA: TGTGCCAGCAGCCAGAACACCGGGGAGCTGTTTTTT

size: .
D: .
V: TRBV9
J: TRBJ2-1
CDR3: CASSPWDNEQFF
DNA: TGTGCCAGCAGCCCCTGGGACAATGAGCAGTTCTTC

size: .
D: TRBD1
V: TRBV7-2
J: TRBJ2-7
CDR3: CASSPLDRGTSYEQYF
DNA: TGTGCCAGCAGCCCACTAGACAGGGGGACAAGCTACGAGCAGTACTTC

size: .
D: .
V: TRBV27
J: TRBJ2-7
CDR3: CASADRLSYEQYF
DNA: TGTGCCAGCGCAGACAGGCTCTCCTACGAGCAGTACTTC

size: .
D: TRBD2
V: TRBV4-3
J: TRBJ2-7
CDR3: CASSQEFGLAGTYEQYF
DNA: TGCGCCAGCAGCCAAGAATTTGGGCTAGCGGGAACCTACGAGCAGTACTTC

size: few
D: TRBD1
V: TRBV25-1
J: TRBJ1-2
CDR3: CASSEPGQGFGNYGYTF
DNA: TGTGCCAGCAGTGAACCGGGACAGGGGTTTGGGAACTATGGCTACACCTTC

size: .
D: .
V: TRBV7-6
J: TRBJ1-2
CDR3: CASSLSIADYGYTF
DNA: TGTGCCAGCAGCTTATCGATAGCCGACTATGGCTACACCTTC

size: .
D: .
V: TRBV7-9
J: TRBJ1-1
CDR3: CASSLAEDTEAFF
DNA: TGTGCCAGCAGCTTAGCAGAGGATACTGAAGCTTTCTTT

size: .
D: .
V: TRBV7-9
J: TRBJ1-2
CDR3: CASSLVGATSNYGYTF
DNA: TGTGCCAGCAGCTTAGTAGGAGCTACTTCTAACTATGGCTACACCTTC

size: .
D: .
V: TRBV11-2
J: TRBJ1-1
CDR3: CASSLVVVESTEAFF
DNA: TGTGCCAGCAGCTTAGTCGTGGTCGAGAGCACTGAAGCTTTCTTT

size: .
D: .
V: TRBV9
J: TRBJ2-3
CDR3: CASSVVGGTDTQYF
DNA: TGTGCCAGCAGCGTAGTAGGGGGTACAGATACGCAGTATTTT

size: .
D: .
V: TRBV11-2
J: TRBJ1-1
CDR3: CASSLVLGASEAFF
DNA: TGTGCCAGCAGCTTAGTATTAGGGGCGAGTGAAGCTTTCTTT

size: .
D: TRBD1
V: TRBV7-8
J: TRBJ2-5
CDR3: CASSSETGGETQYF
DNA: TGTGCCAGCAGCTCCGAAACAGGGGGAGAGACCCAGTACTTC

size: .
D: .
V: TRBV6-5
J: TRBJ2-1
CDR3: CASSLTDSIYNEQFF
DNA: TGTGCCAGCAGTCTCACAGACTCGATATACAATGAGCAGTTCTTC

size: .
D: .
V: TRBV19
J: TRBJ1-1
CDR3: CASSEGWGTEAFF
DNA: TGTGCCAGTAGTGAGGGGTGGGGCACTGAAGCTTTCTTT

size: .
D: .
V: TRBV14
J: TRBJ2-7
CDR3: CASSVLRPGAYEQYF
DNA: TGTGCCAGCAGCGTACTTCGACCGGGGGCCTACGAGCAGTACTTC

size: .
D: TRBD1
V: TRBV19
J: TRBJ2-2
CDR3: CASGGQGNTGELFF
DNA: TGTGCCAGTGGTGGACAGGGGAACACCGGGGAGCTGTTTTTT

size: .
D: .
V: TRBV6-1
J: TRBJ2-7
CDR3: CASSEAATSEPYEQYF
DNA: TGTGCCAGCAGTGAAGCGGCCACCTCGGAGCCCTACGAGCAGTACTTC

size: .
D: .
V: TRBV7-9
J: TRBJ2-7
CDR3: CASSLPQVNEQYF
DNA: TGTGCCAGCAGCTTACCTCAGGTTAACGAGCAGTACTTC

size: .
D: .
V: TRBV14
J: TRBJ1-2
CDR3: CASSPHMDDGYTF
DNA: TGTGCCAGCAGCCCTCATATGGACGATGGCTACACCTTC

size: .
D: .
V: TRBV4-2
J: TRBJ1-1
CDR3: CASSQEGQMNTEAFF
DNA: TGTGCCAGCAGCCAAGAGGGGCAGATGAACACTGAAGCTTTCTTT

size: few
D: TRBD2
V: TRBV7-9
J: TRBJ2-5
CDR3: CASRSSGTLQETQYF
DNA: TGTGCCAGCAGGTCTAGCGGGACCCTTCAAGAGACCCAGTACTTC

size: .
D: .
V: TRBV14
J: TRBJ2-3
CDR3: CASSQVLAGADTQYF
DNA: TGTGCCAGCAGCCAAGTTCTGGCGGGCGCAGATACGCAGTATTTT

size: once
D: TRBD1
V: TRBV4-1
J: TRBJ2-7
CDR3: CASSQEDRGAEQYF
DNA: TGCGCCAGCAGCCAAGAGGACAGGGGTGCCGAGCAGTACTTC

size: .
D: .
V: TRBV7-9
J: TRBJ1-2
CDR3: CASSLVGGYTF
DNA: TGTGCCAGCAGCTTAGTTGGCGGCTACACCTTC

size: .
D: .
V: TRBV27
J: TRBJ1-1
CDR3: CASSDLNTEAFF
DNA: TGTGCCAGCAGTGATCTGAACACTGAAGCTTTCTTT

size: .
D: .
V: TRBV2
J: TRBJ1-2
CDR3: CASSEVQVNYGYTF
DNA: TGTGCCAGCAGTGAAGTTCAAGTCAACTATGGCTACACCTTC

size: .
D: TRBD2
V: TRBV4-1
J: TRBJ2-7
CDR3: CASSQDQRGGYEQYF
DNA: TGCGCCAGCAGCCAAGATCAGCGGGGGGGCTACGAGCAGTACTTC

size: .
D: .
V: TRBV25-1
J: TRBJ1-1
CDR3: CASRESGKEAFF
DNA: TGTGCCAGCAGAGAATCTGGGAAGGAAGCTTTCTTT